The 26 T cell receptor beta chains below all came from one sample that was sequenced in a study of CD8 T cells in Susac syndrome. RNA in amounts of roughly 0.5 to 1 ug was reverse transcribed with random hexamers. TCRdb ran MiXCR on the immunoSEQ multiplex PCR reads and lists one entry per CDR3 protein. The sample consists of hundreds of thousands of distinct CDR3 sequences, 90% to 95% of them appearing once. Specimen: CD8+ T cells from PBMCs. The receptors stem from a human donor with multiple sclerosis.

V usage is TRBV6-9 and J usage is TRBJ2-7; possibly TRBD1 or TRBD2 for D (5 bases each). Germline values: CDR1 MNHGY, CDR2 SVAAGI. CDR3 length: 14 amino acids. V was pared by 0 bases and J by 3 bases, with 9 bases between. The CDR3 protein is CASSYSPGSYEQYF. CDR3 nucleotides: TGTGCCAGCAGTTATTCGCCAGGGAGCTACGAGCAGTACTTC.

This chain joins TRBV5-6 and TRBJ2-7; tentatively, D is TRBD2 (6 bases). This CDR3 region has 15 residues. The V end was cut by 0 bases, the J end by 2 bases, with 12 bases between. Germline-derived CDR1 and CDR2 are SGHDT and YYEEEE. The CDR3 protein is CASSLGGGGTYEQYF. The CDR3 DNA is TGTGCCAGCAGCTTGGGCGGAGGAGGGACCTACGAGCAGTACTTC.

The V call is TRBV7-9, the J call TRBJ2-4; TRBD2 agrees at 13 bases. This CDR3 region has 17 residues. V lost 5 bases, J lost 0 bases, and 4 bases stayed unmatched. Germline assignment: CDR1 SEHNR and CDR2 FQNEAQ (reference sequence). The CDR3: CASSPGLAGVAKNIQYF. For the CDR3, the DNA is TGTGCCAGCAGCCCCGGACTAGCGGGGGTAGCCAAAAACATTCAGTACTTC.

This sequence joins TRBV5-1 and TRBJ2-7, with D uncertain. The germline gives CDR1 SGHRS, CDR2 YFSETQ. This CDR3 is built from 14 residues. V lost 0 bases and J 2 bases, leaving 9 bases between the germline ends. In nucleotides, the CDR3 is TGCGCCAGCAGCTTGGCGGCCTCTACCTACGAGCAGTACTTC. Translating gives CASSLAASTYEQYF.

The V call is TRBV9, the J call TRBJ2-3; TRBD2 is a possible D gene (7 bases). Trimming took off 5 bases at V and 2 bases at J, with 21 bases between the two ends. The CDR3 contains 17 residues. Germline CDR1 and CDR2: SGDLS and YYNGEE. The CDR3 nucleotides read TGTGCCAGCAGGCCAATGGGGACAAGCGGGAACACAGATACGCAGTATTTT. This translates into CASRPMGTSGNTDTQYF.

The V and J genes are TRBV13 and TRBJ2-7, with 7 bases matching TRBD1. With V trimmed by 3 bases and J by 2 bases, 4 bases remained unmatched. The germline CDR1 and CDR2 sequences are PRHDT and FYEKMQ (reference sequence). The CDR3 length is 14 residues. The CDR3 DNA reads TGTGCCAGCAGCTTGGGACAGAATCCCTACGAGCAGTACTTC. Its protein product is CASSLGQNPYEQYF.

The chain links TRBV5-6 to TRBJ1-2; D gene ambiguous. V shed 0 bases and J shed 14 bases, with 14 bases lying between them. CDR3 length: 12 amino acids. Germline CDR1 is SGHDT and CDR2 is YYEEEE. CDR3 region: CASSLGRSAETF. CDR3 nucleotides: TGTGCCAGCAGCTTGGGCCGATCCGCCGAGACCTTC.

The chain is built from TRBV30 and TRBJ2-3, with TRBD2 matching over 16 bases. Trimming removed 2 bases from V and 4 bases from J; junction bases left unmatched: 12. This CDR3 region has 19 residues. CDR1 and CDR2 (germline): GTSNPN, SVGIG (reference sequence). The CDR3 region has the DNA TGTGCCTGGAGTAGTCTCGGGACTAGCGGGGGGGCAGGGGCAGATACGCAGTATTTT. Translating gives CAWSSLGTSGGAGADTQYF.

The CDR3 DNA reads TGTGCCAGCAGCCCCAGGACAGGGGGCAATCGGTACTTC. Protein product: CASSPRTGGNRYF. The chain joins TRBV9 to TRBJ2-7; 11 nucleotides agree with TRBD1. Looked up from germline, CDR1 is SGDLS and CDR2 is YYNGEE. This CDR3 region has 13 residues. Trimming took 4 bases from V and 12 from J; bases not matched to a gene: 9.

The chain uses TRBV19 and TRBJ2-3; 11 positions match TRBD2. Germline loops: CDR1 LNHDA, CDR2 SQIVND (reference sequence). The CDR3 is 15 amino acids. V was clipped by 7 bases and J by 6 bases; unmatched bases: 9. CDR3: CASKIVGLAADTQYF. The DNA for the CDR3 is TGTGCCAGTAAGATAGTGGGACTAGCGGCTGATACGCAGTATTTT.

This chain's CDR3 is CAYRTGINEQFF. CDR3 DNA sequence: TGTGCCTACCGGACAGGGATCAATGAGCAGTTCTTC. This chain connects TRBV30 to TRBJ2-1, with TRBD1 identical over 8 bases. The CDR3 sequence is 12 residues long. Germline CDR1 is GTSNPN and CDR2 is SVGIG (reference sequence). After removal of 7 bases from V and 6 bases from J, the junction contained 5 bases not matched to a gene.

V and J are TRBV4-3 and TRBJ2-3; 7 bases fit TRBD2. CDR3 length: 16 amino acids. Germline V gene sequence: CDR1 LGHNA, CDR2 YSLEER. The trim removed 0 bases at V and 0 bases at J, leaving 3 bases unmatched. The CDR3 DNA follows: TGCGCCAGCAGCCAAGAGCCTAGCGGCAGCACAGATACGCAGTATTTT. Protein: CASSQEPSGSTDTQYF.

The chain's CDR3 is CAIQGGTAHGYTF. In nucleotides, the CDR3 is TGTGCCATTCAGGGGGGGACAGCCCATGGCTACACCTTC. J is TRBJ1-2 and V is TRBV10-3, with 7 bases lining up with TRBD1. This CDR3 region has 13 residues. Germline-derived CDR1 and CDR2 are ENHRY and SYGVKD. V dropped 9 bases and J dropped 6; count of bases not matched to a gene: 10.

The CDR3, as DNA: TGTGCCAGCCGCGACGCCCCGACTAGCGGACAAGAGACCCAGTACTTC. This translates into CASRDAPTSGQETQYF. The chain joins TRBV28 to TRBJ2-5; TRBD2 agrees at 9 bases. Germline V CDR1 and CDR2: MDHEN, SYDVKM. CDR3 size: 16 residues. Trimming at V came to 8 bases and at J to 2 bases, leaving 12 bases not matched to a gene.

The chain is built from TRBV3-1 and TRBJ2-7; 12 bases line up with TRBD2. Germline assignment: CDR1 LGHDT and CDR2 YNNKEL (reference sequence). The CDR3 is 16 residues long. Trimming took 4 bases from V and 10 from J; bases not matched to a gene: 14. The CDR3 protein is CASSRSPPSGGASQYF. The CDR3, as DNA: TGTGCCAGCAGCCGAAGCCCCCCTAGCGGGGGGGCCTCCCAGTACTTC.

CDR3 sequence: CAISDFDSPLHF. In DNA form, the CDR3 reads TGTGCCATCAGTGACTTTGATTCACCCCTCCACTTT. This chain uses TRBV10-3 with TRBJ1-6; D is undetermined. The germline V gene encodes CDR1 ENHRY and CDR2 SYGVKD. CDR3 length: 12 amino acids. V gave up 3 bases and J gave up 8 bases, with 5 bases separating them.

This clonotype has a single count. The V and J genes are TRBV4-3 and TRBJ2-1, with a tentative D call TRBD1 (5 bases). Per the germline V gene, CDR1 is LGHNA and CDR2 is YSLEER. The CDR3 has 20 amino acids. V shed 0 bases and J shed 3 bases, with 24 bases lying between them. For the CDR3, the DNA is TGCGCCAGCAGCCAAGAGGAAATAGGGTTCGGGCAGGGCTACTACAATGAGCAGTTCTTC. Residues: CASSQEEIGFGQGYYNEQFF.

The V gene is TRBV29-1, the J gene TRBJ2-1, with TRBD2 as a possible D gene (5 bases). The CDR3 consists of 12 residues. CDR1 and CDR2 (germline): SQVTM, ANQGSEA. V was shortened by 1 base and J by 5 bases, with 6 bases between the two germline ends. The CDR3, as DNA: TGCAGCGTTGAAGGGACTCACAATGAGCAGTTCTTC. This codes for CSVEGTHNEQFF.

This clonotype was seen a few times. The CDR3, as DNA: TGTGCCAGCAGTTTAACAGGTGGCCCCTACGAGCAGTACTTC. Its protein is CASSLTGGPYEQYF. J is TRBJ2-7 and V is TRBV27, with D maybe TRBD1 (5 bases). This CDR3 spans 14 amino acids. Germline CDR1 reads MNHEY; CDR2 reads SMNVEV (reference sequence). The V and J ends lost 2 bases and 2 bases respectively, with 10 bases between them.

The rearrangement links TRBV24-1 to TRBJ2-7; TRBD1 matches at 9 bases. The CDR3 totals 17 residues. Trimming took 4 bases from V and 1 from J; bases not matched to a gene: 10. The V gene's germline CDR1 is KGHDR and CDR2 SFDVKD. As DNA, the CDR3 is TGTGCCACCAGTGAAAAATCCCCTGGACAGGGGTCCTACGAGCAGTACTTC. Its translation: CATSEKSPGQGSYEQYF.

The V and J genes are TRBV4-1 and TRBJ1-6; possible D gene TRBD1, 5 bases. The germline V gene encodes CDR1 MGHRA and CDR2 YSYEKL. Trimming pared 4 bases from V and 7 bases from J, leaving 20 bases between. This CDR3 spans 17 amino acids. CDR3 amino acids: CASSLTRQSTPNSPLHF. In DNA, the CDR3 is TGCGCCAGCAGCCTTACCCGACAGTCTACCCCGAATTCACCCCTCCACTTT.

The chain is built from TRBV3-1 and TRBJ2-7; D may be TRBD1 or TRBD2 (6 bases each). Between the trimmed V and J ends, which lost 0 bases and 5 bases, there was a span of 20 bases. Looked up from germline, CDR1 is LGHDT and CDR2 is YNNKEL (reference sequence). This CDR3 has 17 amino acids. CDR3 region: CASSQDRWGAGVHEQYF. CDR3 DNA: TGTGCCAGCAGCCAAGATAGGTGGGGGGCAGGGGTCCACGAGCAGTACTTC.

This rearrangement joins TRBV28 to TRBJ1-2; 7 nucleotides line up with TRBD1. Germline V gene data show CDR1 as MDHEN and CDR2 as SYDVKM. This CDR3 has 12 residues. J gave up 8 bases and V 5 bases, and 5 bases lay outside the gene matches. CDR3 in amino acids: CASSAHRGGYTF. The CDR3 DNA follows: TGTGCCAGCAGTGCTCACAGGGGCGGCTACACCTTC.

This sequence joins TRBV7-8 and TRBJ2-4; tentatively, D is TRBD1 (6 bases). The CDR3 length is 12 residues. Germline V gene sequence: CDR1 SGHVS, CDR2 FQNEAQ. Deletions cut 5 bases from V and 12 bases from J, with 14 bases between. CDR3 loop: CASSIYREAQYF. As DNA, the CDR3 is TGTGCCAGCAGCATCTACAGGGAAGCTCAGTACTTC.

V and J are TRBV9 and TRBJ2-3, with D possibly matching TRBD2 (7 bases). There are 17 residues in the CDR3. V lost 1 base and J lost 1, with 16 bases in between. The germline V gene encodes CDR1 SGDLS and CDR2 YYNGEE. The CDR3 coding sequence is TGTGCCAGCAGCGTAAGCTCTCTAGGGGGGGGCACAGATACGCAGTATTTT. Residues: CASSVSSLGGGTDTQYF.

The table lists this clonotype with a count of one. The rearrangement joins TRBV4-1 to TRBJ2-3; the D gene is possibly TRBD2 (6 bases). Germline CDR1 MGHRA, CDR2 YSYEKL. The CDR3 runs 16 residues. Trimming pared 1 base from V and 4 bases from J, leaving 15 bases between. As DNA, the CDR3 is TGCGCCAGCAGCCAAGCCCGGAGGGTAGAGGCAGATACGCAGTATTTT. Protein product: CASSQARRVEADTQYF.